The rows below give T cell receptor beta chains drawn from one sample of a study of T cells in Graves' hyperthyroidism and ophthalmopathy. TCRdb passed the multiplex PCR reads through MiXCR, listing each CDR3 protein once. Counted here are 800,000 or so distinct CDR3 sequences, 35% to 45% occurring once; the ten biggest clones make up approximately 10%. The sequencing input was blood. The source of these receptors is a man aged 18 to 29 with Graves' hyperthyroidism. Both conserved end residues are part of each CDR3. A D gene is named only where the DNA matches it firmly. Size tells how often a clone was seen (once, few, many) or the class of an expanded clone, and some rows leave it out.

>NA|TRBJ2-7|NA|TRBV7-2
CASSLEDFYEQYF
TGTGCCAGCAGCTTAGAGGACTTCTACGAGCAGTACTTC
>NA|TRBJ2-5|NA|TRBV2
CASSEKGVWETQYF
TGTGCCAGCAGTGAAAAAGGGGTATGGGAGACCCAGTACTTC
>TRBD1|TRBJ2-7|NA|TRBV24-1
CATRSGTDYEQYF
TGTGCCACCCGGTCCGGGACAGACTACGAGCAGTACTTC
>TRBD2|TRBJ2-2|NA|TRBV11-3
CASRPYSGGANTGELFF
TGTGCCAGCAGACCCTATAGCGGGGGGGCGAACACCGGGGAGCTGTTTTTT
>NA|TRBJ1-1|few|TRBV4-1
CASSQASSQKNTEAFF
TGCGCCAGCAGCCAAGCTAGCAGCCAGAAGAACACTGAAGCTTTCTTT
>TRBD1|TRBJ1-1|many|TRBV19
CASSFRTGGNTEAFF
TGTGCCAGTAGTTTCAGGACAGGCGGGAACACTGAAGCTTTCTTT
>NA|TRBJ2-5|few|TRBV12-3/TRBV12-4
CASTRHRETQYF
TGTGCCAGCACCCGACACCGGGAGACCCAGTACTTC
>NA|TRBJ2-5|NA|TRBV7-3
CASSAGFGETQYF
TGTGCCAGCAGCGCCGGTTTTGGGGAGACCCAGTACTTC
>NA|TRBJ2-5|many|TRBV2
CASRRTGLQETQYF
TGTGCCAGCAGAAGAACAGGCCTCCAAGAGACCCAGTACTTC
>TRBD1|TRBJ2-6|NA|TRBV10-3
CAISRTGSGANVLTF
TGTGCCATCAGTAGGACAGGGTCTGGGGCCAACGTCCTGACTTTC
>TRBD1|TRBJ2-5|NA|TRBV15
CATSSDRGRPQETQYF
TGTGCCACCAGCTCAGACAGGGGACGCCCCCAAGAGACCCAGTACTTC
>NA|TRBJ2-7|few|TRBV5-1
CASSLDYGPYEQYF
TGCGCCAGCAGCTTGGATTACGGCCCCTACGAGCAGTACTTC
>NA|TRBJ2-5|NA|TRBV27
CASSLVDRGTQYF
TGTGCCAGCAGTTTGGTCGATAGGGGGACCCAGTACTTC
>NA|TRBJ2-7|NA|TRBV19
CASKRPGLSSYEQYF
TGTGCCAGTAAACGGCCGGGACTGAGCTCCTACGAGCAGTACTTC
>TRBD2|TRBJ2-2|NA|TRBV20-1
CSARDAAAGGTGELFF
TGCAGTGCTAGAGATGCTGCGGCGGGGGGGACCGGGGAGCTGTTTTTT
>NA|TRBJ2-5|few|TRBV20-1
CSARNAETQETQYF
TGCAGTGCTAGAAACGCGGAGACCCAAGAGACCCAGTACTTC
>TRBD1|TRBJ2-7|NA|TRBV12-3/TRBV12-4
CASSLLDRDLHEQYF
TGTGCCAGCAGCCTACTGGACAGGGATCTACACGAGCAGTACTTC
>NA|TRBJ2-7|NA|TRBV20-1
CSAPTGSYEQYF
TGCAGTGCGCCTACAGGCTCCTACGAGCAGTACTTC
>NA|TRBJ2-3|NA|TRBV6-5
CASSYHPSGVGTDTQYF
TGTGCCAGCAGTTACCACCCATCGGGGGTTGGCACAGATACGCAGTATTTT
>NA|TRBJ2-2|NA|TRBV7-2
CASSLYPRNTGELFF
TGTGCCAGCAGCTTATACCCAAGGAACACCGGGGAGCTGTTTTTT
>NA|TRBJ1-2|many|TRBV24-1
CATSDFLVGVGGYTF
TGTGCCACCAGTGATTTCCTGGTGGGGGTTGGTGGCTACACCTTC
>TRBD1|TRBJ2-7|few|TRBV20-1
CSARVPDRATYEQYF
TGCAGTGCTAGAGTTCCAGACAGGGCCACCTACGAGCAGTACTTC
>NA|TRBJ1-4|NA|TRBV5-1
CASSLMGAATNEKLFF
TGCGCCAGCAGCTTGATGGGGGCGGCAACTAATGAAAAACTGTTTTTT
>NA|TRBJ2-7|few|TRBV14
CASSQGGAGYEQYF
TGTGCCAGCAGCCAAGGTGGAGCGGGCTACGAGCAGTACTTC
>NA|TRBJ1-1|NA|TRBV12-3/TRBV12-4
CASSERDGGPEAFF
TGTGCCAGCAGTGAAAGAGACGGGGGGCCCGAAGCTTTCTTT
>NA|TRBJ1-2|few|TRBV12-3/TRBV12-4
CASSFGGFAVYGYTF
TGTGCCAGCAGTTTCGGTGGGTTTGCCGTTTATGGCTACACCTTC
>NA|TRBJ1-6|NA|TRBV5-6
CASITGPGNSPLHF
TGTGCCAGCATCACAGGGCCTGGAAATTCACCCCTCCACTTT
>NA|TRBJ2-7|NA|TRBV7-8
CASSLVVGQDPYEQYF
TGTGCCAGCAGCTTAGTGGTTGGGCAGGACCCCTACGAGCAGTACTTC
>NA|TRBJ2-7|many|TRBV10-3
CAIRDGAHEQYF
TGTGCCATCAGGGACGGAGCCCACGAGCAGTACTTC
>NA|TRBJ2-2|few|TRBV9
CASSLGRINTGELFF
TGTGCCAGCAGTTTAGGACGTATCAACACCGGGGAGCTGTTTTTT
>NA|TRBJ2-7|NA|TRBV14
CASSQVGPWWEQYF
TGTGCCAGCAGCCAAGTGGGACCCTGGTGGGAGCAGTACTTC